This T cell receptor (beta chain) was observed in a study of cytomegalovirus exposure and HLA in healthy donors (dated by TCRdb to 2015 to 2018). A note on the overall study: An earlier analysis of roughly 500 of the donors reported roughly 300 Gb of sequence data and roughly 120 million unique TCR beta sequences obtained from some 200 million T cells. All discovery cohort repertoires had been generated on a single sequencing platform. Typing coverage varied by locus: roughly 629-630 donors for A, B, C, DRB1 and DQB1; roughly 560 for DQA1; more than 600 for DPA1; fewer than 480 for DPB1. The T cell repertoires of under 700 subjects were profiled by immunosequencing and related to cytomegalovirus serostatus. Along with the approximately 600-subject first cohort, a separate validation cohort of 120 different subjects was used. Of the approximately 400 genotyped donors, over 65% fell in the genetic ancestry cluster associated with self-reported Caucasian donors. HLA typing covered class I and class II loci at four-digit resolution. The later analysis used no new phenotypic data to find candidate immune exposures, relying instead on TCR beta sequences and their occurrence across donors. Because of strong linkage in the cohort, a handful of DR-DQ haplotypes were treated as single units for association and clustering. Genome-wide SNP genotypes for about 55% of the roughly 670 donors were used in a later genetic analysis, which treated that subset as a discovery cohort. Among several hundred genotyped donors of the cohort, an average of around 240,000 unique TCR beta nucleotide sequences was sequenced per donor, of which about 18% were non-productive. High-throughput TCR immunosequencing, statistical association of individual TCRs with disease status, and machine learning were combined to predict cytomegalovirus infection status. To study patterns of TCR occurrence, a later analysis re-analyzed previously published TCR beta repertoires from around 660 donors and added high-resolution HLA genotyping. The study aimed to test whether cataloging public T cell receptors could reveal signatures of past pathogen exposure. Donor age, sex, ethnicity and CMV serostatus were compiled together with the repertoire data. Roughly 320 gigabases of sequencing data and tens of millions of unique TCR sequences made up an early release that covered 500 to 650 HLA-typed donors. In an earlier analysis of several hundred of the donors, high-throughput TCR beta sequencing was used to judge whether each TCR beta V gene segment behaved as functional or pseudogenic.

Libraries were made using the immunoSEQ multiplex PCR assay. A mixture of 60 forward primers for TCR Vbeta segments and 13 reverse primers for TCR Jbeta segments was used in the multiplex PCR. A multiplex PCR assay on genomic DNA amplified the CDR3 region of rearranged TCR beta genes. The amplified TCR beta libraries were sequenced on the Illumina HiSeq System as 87-base-pair reads. The study's processing was this. A later analysis tallied 80 million to 95 million unique TCR beta chains across the 700 or so repertoires, and 10 million to 11 million of those chains were shared by two or more donors. To remove PCR and sequencing errors, raw reads were error-corrected and collapsed into unique sequences using a nearest-neighbor algorithm that merged closely related sequences. CDR3 sequences were aligned to IMGT reference sequences to assign V, D and J gene segments. For a sequence to be retained, at least a six-nucleotide match to both a V gene segment and a J gene segment was required. Rearrangements were classified as productive when the CDR3 lacked stop codons and remained in frame with V and J, and all other rearrangements were classified as non-productive. Following IMGT convention, CDR3 was defined as the stretch from the second conserved V-encoded cysteine to the conserved J-encoded phenylalanine. Sequences without an unambiguous match to a single V gene segment were excluded from the earlier analysis of a few hundred of the donors. An earlier analysis of 550 to 650 of the donors classified V segments as functional when productive rearrangements were above 56.7% and as segregating when the standard deviation between donors was above 5%. A statistical classification framework was built to diagnose cytomegalovirus status from the catalog of TCR beta chain sequences. A later analysis assigned V and J genes by comparing TCR nucleotide sequences with IMGT/GENE-DB human TR gene sequences. In a later analysis, CDR3 sequences and most-parsimonious VDJ recombination scenarios were assigned using the TCRdist pipeline. A later analysis defined each TCR beta chain by its CDR3 amino acid sequence plus V-gene family, and excluded reads lacking a unique V-gene family. As a way to deal with suspected cross-contamination and a sequencing artifact, a later analysis dropped more than 500 nucleotide sequences that were highly shared and had low generation probability. For each public chain, a later analysis derived a clonal expansion index from normalized ranks of inferred template counts within each repertoire. Generation probabilities in a later analysis came from a VDJ recombination model fitted to out-of-frame rearrangements, and those results were checked against IGoR. In a later analysis, TCR-TCR, TCR-HLA and TCR-CMV co-occurrence was scored with hypergeometric tests, and a repertoire-size bias correction was applied to TCR pairs. False discovery rates were estimated in a later analysis by permuting HLA or CMV assignments 20 times. In a later analysis, co-occurring TCRs were grouped using DBSCAN, and TCRdist sequence similarity was added for clustering within HLA-allele-positive subsets. Repertoires with fewer than 30,000 or more than 120,000 public chains, plus five repertoires with anomalous nucleotide sharing, were excluded from co-occurrence clustering. TCRdb took over this immuneACCESS table, retaining in-frame rearrangements with V and J assigned. Such tables are incomplete; in checked studies, under half of the missing clones stem from an unresolved V gene, and the remainder is unexplained. V, J and clone size were drawn from that table, and D and trimming were deduced from the DNA. For this sample the table gives about 97,000 clones, of which around 10% were detected only once. The leading ten clones occupy 5.1% of the sample.

The cohort was made up of about 670 healthy bone marrow donors. All cohort members were sampled while nominally healthy, although unrecorded immune exposures were likely present. The donor was CMV seropositive and was included in the group of approximately 310 seropositive cohort members. Each donor provided a peripheral blood sample, and peripheral blood mononuclear cells were used for TCR beta sequencing. The Qiagen DNeasy Blood Extraction Kit was used to extract genomic DNA from the blood cell samples. Results and caveats for the whole study, not just this receptor: According to a later analysis, parvovirus B19, influenza, CMV and Epstein-Barr virus appeared linked to several top co-occurrence clusters. Cytomegalovirus status was reported to be diagnosed by the classifier with high specificity and sensitivity in both the original and validation cohorts. In an earlier analysis of roughly 500 of the donors, most TCR beta V segments appeared in productive rearrangements about 87% or about 30% of the time, broadly matching IMGT annotations. In vitro tests confirmed that three of the cytomegalovirus-associated TCR beta chains recognize cytomegalovirus antigens. Only TCR beta chains were sequenced in this cohort, and the absence of alpha or paired-chain data limited detectable features. The study listed 150 to 200 TCR beta chains as associated with cytomegalovirus. About 15 rarely observed V segments, including chromosome 9 orphons, were excluded from the earlier analysis of just under 600 of the donors because counts were too low. According to a later genetic analysis, donors in an Asian-associated ancestry cluster had fewer N-insertions in productive TCRs than the approximately 700-donor mean. Specific HLA alleles were associated with roughly 17,000 TCR beta sequences at a false discovery rate of 0.05 in a later analysis. Linkage disequilibrium might explain the correlated functional status among segregating V segments, but an unknown experimental factor could not be ruled out. The only immune exposure information available for the cohort was CMV serostatus. According to a later analysis, TCR association rates differed among HLA loci, with DRB1 alleles showing the most associated TCRs and HLA-C alleles showing the fewest. A cluster of highly shared sequence variants was judged likely to be a technical artifact of the sequencing pipeline. According to the authors, the approach could potentially be generalized to other disease states and immunological phenotypes. In a later genetic analysis, a missense DCLRE1C variant was associated with V-gene and J-gene trimming of TCR beta chains, and the association was replicated in an independent cohort. Because some donors lacked HLA typing at each locus, the association tests relied only on the typed subset. A further reported finding was that TCR beta sequences accurately predicted the HLA-A and HLA-B alleles for most subjects in the first cohort. In a later analysis, HLA-associated TCR beta chains showed more clonal expansion and lower generation probabilities than non-associated chains that were equally common. Sequencing depth was assumed to be roughly uniform across donors in the presence/absence analyses, though that assumption may not hold. According to a later analysis, most CMV-associated TCR beta chains appeared to be HLA-restricted, and the HLA associations seemed to be driven largely by CMV exposure. Most TCR sequences were observed very rarely across donors, whereas some public TCRs were present in many individuals. When HLA alleles, especially DR and DQ, strongly co-occurred, TCR associations were difficult to assign to individual alleles.

This clone was seen a few times. The clone's antigen remains unknown. The record has no base qualities; no much larger clone is one base away. Sample: PBMCs. This TCR was recovered from a man in his fifties in good health and CMV-seropositive.

The CDR3: CASSLAGGNYGYTF. The DNA sequence follows: TGTGCCAGCAGTTTAGCAGGGGGCAACTATGGCTACACCTTC. Recombination joined TRBV27 with TRBJ1-2, with 8 central nucleotides matching TRBD1. As encoded in the germline V gene (reference sequence), CDR1 is MNHEY while CDR2 is SMNVEV. Trimming accounts for 2 bases at V and 2 bases at J, while the number of junction bases matched to no gene is 1. From its cysteine to its phenylalanine, the CDR3 spans 14 amino acids. CDR3 DNA only is kept here, 42 bases in frame from base 1.